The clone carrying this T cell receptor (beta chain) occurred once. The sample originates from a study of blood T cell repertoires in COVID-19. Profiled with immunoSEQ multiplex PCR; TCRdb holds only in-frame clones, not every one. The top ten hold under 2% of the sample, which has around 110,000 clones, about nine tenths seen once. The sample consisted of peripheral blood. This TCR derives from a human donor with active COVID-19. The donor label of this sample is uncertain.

CDR3 region: CATSTRKQGNSNQPQHF. CDR3 DNA: TGTGCCACCTCCACGAGGAAACAGGGGAATAGCAATCAGCCCCAGCATTTT. The V call is TRBV28, the J call TRBJ1-5; 7 bases map to TRBD1. The germline CDR1 and CDR2 sequences are MDHEN and SYDVKM. This CDR3 contains 17 residues. Losses at the gene ends were 10 bases for V and 0 bases for J; bases not matched to a gene: 15.